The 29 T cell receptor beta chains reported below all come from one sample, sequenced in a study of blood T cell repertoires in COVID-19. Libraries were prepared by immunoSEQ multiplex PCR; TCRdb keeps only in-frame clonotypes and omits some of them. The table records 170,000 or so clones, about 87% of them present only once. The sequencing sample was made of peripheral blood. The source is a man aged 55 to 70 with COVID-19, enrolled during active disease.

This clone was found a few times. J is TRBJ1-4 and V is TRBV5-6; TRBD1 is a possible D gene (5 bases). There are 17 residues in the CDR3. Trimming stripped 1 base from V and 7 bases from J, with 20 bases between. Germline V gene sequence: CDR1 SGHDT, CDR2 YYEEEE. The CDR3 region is CASSLKGLGETGEKLFF. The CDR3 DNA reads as TGTGCCAGCAGCTTGAAGGGACTGGGGGAAACGGGTGAAAAACTGTTTTTT.

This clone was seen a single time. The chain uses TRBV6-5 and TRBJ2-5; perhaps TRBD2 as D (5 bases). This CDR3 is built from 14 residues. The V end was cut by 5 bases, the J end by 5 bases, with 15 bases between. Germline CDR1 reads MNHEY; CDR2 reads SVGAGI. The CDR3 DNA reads TGTGCCAGCAGTCCCCACCGGGGAGTCGAGACCCAGTACTTC. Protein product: CASSPHRGVETQYF.

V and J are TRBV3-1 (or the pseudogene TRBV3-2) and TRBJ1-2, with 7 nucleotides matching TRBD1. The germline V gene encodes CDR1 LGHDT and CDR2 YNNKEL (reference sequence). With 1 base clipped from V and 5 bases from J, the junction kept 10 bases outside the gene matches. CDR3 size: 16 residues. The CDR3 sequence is CASSQGTGWGLYGYTF. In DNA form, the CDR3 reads TGTGCCAGCAGCCAAGGGACAGGTTGGGGCCTATATGGCTACACCTTC.

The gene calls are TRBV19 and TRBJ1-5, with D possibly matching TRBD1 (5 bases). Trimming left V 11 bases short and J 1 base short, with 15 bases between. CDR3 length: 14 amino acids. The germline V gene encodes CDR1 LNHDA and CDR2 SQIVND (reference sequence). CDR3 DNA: TGTGCCGGCTCCGGGGGTCCCAGCAATCAGCCCCAGCATTTT. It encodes CAGSGGPSNQPQHF.

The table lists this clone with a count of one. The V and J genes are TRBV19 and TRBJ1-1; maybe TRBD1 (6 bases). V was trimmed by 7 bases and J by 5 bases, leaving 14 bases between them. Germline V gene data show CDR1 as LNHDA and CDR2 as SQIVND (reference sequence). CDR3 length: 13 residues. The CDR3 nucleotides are TGTGCCAGTATGGGGGGGGCAAGGACTGAAGCTTTCTTT. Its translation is CASMGGARTEAFF. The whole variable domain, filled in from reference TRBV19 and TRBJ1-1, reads DGGITQSPKYLFRKEGQNVTLSCEQNLNHDAMYWYRQDPGQGLRLIYYSQIVNDFQKGDIAEGYSVSREKKESFPLTVTSAQKNPTAFYLCASMGGARTEAFFGQGTRLTVV.

CDR3 region: CASSQFRSSYEQYF. The CDR3 nucleotides are TGTGCCAGCAGCCAATTTAGATCCTCCTACGAGCAGTACTTC. The chain carries TRBV14 and TRBJ2-7; unclear D gene. Germline CDR1 SGHDN, CDR2 FVKESK. CDR3 length: 14 amino acids. The germline V and J ends were trimmed by 2 bases and 0 bases, with 8 bases remaining between them.

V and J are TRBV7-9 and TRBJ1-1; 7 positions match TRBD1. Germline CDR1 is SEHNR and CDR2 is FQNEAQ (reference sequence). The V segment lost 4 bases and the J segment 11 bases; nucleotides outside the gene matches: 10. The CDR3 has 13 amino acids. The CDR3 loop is CASSSGQPTRAFF. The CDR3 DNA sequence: TGTGCCAGCAGCTCGGGACAGCCAACTCGCGCTTTCTTT. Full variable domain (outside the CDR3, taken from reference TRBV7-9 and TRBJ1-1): DTGVSQNPRHKITKRGQNVTFRCDPISEHNRLYWYRQTLGQGPEFLTYFQNEAQLEKSRLLSDRFSAERPKGSFSTLEIQRTEQGDSAMYLCASSSGQPTRAFFGQGTRLTVV.

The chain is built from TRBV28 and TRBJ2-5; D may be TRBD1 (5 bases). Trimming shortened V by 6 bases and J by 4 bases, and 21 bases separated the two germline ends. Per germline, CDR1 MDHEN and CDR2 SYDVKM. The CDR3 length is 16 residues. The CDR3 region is CASRRQGGVSGETQYF. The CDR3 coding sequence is TGTGCCAGCAGAAGGCAGGGTGGGGTTTCGGGAGAGACCCAGTACTTC.

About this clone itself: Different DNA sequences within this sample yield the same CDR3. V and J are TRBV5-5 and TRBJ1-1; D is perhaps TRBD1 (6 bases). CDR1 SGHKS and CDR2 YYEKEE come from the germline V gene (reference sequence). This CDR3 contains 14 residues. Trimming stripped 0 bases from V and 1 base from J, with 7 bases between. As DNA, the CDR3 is TGTGCCAGCAGCTTGGGGACAGCGAACACTGAAGCTTTCTTT. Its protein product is CASSLGTANTEAFF.

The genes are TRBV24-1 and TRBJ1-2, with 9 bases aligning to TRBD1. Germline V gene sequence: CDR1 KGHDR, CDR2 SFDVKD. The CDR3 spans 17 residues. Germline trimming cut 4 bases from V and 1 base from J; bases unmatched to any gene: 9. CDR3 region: CATSDYASGQGNYGYTF. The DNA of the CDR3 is TGTGCCACCAGTGACTATGCGTCGGGACAGGGTAACTATGGCTACACCTTC.

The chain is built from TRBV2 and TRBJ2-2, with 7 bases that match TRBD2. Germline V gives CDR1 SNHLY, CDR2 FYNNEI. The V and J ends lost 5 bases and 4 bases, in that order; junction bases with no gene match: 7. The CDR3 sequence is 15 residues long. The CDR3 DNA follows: TGTGCCAGCAGTCATCCTAGCGGTTTCACCGGGGAGCTGTTTTTT. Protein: CASSHPSGFTGELFF.

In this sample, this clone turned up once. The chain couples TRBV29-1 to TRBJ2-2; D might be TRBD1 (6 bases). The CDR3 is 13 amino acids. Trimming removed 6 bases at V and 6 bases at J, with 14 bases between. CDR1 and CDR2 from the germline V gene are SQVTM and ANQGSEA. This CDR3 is CSVSLGAPGELFF. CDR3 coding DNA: TGCAGCGTCTCTCTGGGGGCCCCCGGGGAGCTGTTTTTT.

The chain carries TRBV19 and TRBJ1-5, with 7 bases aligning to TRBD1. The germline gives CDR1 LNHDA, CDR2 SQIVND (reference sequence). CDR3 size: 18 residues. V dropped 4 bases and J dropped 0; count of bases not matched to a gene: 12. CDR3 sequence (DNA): TGTGCCAGTAGTACTTACCGACAGGGCTCGAATAGCAATCAGCCCCAGCATTTT. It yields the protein CASSTYRQGSNSNQPQHF.

DNA for the CDR3: TGTGCCAGTAGTATAGACAGGGGCCTCTCTGGGGCCAACGTCCTGACTTTC. Amino acid sequence: CASSIDRGLSGANVLTF. The rearrangement joins TRBV19 to TRBJ2-6; possible D gene TRBD1, 6 bases. The CDR3 totals 17 residues. CDR1 and CDR2 (germline): LNHDA, SQIVND (reference sequence). The V end was cut by 0 bases, the J end by 0 bases, with 9 bases between.

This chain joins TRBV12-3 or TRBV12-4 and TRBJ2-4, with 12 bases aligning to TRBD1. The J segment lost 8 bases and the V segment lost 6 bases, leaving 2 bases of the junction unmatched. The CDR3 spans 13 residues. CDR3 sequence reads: CASRGTGGDIQYF. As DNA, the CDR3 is TGTGCCAGCAGAGGGACAGGGGGCGACATTCAGTACTTC.

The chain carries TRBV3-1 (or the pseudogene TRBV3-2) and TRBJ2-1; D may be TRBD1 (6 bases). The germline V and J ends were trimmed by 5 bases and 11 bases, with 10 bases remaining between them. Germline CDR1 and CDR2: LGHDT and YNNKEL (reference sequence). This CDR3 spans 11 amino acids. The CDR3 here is CASSGRDKQFF. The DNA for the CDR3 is TGTGCCAGCAGCGGACGGGACAAGCAGTTCTTC.

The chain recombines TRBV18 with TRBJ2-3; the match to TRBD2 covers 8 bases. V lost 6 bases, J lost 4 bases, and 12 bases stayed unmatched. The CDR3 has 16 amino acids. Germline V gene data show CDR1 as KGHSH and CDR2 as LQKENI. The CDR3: CASSPASAGVADTQYF. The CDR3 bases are TGTGCCAGCTCCCCAGCATCAGCGGGAGTGGCAGATACGCAGTATTTT.

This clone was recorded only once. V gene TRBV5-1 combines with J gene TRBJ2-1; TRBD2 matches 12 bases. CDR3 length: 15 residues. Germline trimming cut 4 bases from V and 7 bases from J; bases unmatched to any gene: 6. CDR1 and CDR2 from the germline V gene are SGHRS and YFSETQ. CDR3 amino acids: CASSPLAGGFNEQFF. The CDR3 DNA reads TGCGCCAGCAGCCCGCTAGCGGGAGGGTTTAATGAGCAGTTCTTC. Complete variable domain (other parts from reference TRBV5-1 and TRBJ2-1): KAGVTQTPRYLIKTRGQQVTLSCSPISGHRSVSWYQQTPGQGLQFLFEYFSETQRNKGNFPGRFSGRQFSNSRSEMNVSTLELGDSALYLCASSPLAGGFNEQFFGPGTRLTVL.

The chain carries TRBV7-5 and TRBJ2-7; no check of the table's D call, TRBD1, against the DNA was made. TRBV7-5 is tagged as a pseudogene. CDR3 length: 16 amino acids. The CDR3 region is CARSNARRQGVCEQYF. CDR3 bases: TGTGCCAGAAGCAATGCCCGTAGACAGGGAGTCTGTGAGCAGTACTTC.

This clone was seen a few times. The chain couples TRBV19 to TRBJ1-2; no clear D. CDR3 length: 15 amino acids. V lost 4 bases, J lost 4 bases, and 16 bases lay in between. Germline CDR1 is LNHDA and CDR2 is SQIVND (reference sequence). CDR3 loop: CASSNHDGEGYGYTF. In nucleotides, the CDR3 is TGTGCCAGTAGTAACCACGACGGGGAGGGCTATGGCTACACCTTC.

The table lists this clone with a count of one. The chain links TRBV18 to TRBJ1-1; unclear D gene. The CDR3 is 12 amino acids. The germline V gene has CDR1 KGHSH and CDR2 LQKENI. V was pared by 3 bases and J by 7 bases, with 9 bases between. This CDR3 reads CASSPSPLEAFF. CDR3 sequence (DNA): TGTGCCAGCTCACCTAGCCCGCTTGAAGCTTTCTTT.

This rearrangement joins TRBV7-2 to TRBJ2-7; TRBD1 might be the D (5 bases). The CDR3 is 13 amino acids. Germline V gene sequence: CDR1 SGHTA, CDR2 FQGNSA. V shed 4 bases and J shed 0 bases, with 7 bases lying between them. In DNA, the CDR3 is TGTGCCAGCAGCTCCGACAGCTCCTACGAGCAGTACTTC. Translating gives CASSSDSSYEQYF.

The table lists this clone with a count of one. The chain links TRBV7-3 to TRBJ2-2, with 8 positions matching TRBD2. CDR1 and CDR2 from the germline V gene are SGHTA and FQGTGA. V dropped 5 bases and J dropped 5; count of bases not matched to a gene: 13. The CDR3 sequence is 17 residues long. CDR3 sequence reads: CASSQSVREGGTGELFF. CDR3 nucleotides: TGTGCCAGCAGCCAATCGGTCCGGGAGGGAGGGACCGGGGAGCTGTTTTTT.

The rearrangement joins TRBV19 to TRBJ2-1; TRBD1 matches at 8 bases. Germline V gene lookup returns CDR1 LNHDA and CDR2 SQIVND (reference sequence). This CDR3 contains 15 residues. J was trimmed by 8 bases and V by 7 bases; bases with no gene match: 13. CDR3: CASTKRQGRGHEQFF. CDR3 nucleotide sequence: TGTGCCAGTACTAAACGACAGGGGAGAGGCCATGAGCAGTTCTTC.

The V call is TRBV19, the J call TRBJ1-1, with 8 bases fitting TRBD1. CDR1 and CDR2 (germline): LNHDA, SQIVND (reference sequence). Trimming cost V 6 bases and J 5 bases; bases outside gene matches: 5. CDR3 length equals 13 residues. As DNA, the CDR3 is TGTGCCAGTAGCGGCAGGGGGCTTACTGAAGCTTTCTTT. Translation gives CASSGRGLTEAFF.

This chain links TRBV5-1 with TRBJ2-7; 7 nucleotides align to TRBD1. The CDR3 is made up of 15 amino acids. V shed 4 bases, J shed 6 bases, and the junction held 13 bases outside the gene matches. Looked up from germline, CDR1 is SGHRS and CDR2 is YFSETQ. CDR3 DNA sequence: TGCGCCAGCAGCATACCGGGACCGAACAGGGGCGAGCAGTACTTC. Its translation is CASSIPGPNRGEQYF. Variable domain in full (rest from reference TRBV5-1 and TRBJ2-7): KAGVTQTPRYLIKTRGQQVTLSCSPISGHRSVSWYQQTPGQGLQFLFEYFSETQRNKGNFPGRFSGRQFSNSRSEMNVSTLELGDSALYLCASSIPGPNRGEQYFGPGTRLTVT.

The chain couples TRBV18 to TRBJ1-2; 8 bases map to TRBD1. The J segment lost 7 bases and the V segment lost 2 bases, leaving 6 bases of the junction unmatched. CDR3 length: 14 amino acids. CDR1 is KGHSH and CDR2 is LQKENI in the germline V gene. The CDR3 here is CASSPDRGAAGYTF. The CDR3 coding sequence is TGTGCCAGCTCACCAGACAGGGGAGCCGCTGGCTACACCTTC.

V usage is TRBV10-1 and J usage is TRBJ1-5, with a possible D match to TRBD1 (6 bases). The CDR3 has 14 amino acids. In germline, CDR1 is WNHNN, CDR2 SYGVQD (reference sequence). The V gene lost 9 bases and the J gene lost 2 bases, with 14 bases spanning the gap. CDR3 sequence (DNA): TGCGCCAGACCACCAGGGGTCTGCAATCAGCCCCAGCATTTT. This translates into CARPPGVCNQPQHF.

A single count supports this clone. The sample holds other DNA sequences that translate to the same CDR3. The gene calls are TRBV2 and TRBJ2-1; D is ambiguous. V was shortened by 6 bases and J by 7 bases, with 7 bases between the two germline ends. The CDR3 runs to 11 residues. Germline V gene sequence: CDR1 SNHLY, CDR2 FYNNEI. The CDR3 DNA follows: TGTGCCAGCAGCCCCCAGAATGAGCAGTTCTTC. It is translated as CASSPQNEQFF.